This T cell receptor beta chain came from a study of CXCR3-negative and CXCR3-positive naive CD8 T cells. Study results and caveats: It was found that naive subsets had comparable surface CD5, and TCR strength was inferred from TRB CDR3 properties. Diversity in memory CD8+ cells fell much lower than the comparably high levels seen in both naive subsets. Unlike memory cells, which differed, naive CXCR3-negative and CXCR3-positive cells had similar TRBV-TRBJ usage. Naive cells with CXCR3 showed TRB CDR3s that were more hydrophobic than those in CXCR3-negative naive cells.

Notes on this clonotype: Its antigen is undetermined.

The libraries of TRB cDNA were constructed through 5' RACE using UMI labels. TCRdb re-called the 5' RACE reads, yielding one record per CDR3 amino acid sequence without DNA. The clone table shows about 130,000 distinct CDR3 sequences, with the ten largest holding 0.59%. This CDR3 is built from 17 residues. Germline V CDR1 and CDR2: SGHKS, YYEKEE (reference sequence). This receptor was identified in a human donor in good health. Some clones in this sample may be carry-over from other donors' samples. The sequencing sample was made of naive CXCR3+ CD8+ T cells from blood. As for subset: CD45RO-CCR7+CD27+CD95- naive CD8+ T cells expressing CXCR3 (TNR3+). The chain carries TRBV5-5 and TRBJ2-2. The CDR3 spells CASSPAKRFSNTGELFF.